This T cell receptor (beta chain) is drawn from a study of T cells in Graves' hyperthyroidism and ophthalmopathy. Ophthalmopathy patients all had a Clinical Activity Score of at least 3, a NOSPECS grade of at least 4 and disease under 3 months old. Uncontrolled infection, other autoimmune disease, pregnancy or lactation excluded patients. Based on clinical symptoms, serum thyroxine and TRAb, thyroid ultrasound and orbital computed tomography, diagnoses were reached. Whole-study results and caveats: Blood shared most expanded thyroid clonotypes above 0.001.

This CDR3 spans 14 amino acids. The ends were cut back, 6 bases at V and 8 bases at J, with 19 bases in the middle. This clonotype appeared a few times. Its cognate antigen is unknown. RNA transcripts yielded amplified TCR beta CDR3 regions. The TCR CDR3 first-round RT-PCR relied on the HTBI primer set. TCRdb passed the multiplex PCR reads through MiXCR, listing each CDR3 protein once. The sample carries about 350,000 distinct CDR3 sequences, roughly 18% recorded once. The clonotype was recovered from a woman between 35 and 50 years old with Graves' ophthalmopathy. The sequencing input was blood. The genes are TRBV12-3 or TRBV12-4 and TRBJ1-1, with unresolved D. CDR3 bases: TGTGCCAGCAGCACCGGCCTCCCAATCCTAGAAGCTTTCTTT. This translates into CASSTGLPILEAFF.